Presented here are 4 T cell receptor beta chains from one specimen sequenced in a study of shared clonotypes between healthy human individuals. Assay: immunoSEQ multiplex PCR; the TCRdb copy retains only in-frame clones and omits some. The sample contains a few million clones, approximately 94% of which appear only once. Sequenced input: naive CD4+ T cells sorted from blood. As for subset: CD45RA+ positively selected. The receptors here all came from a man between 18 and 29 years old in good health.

The CDR3 loop reads CASSTGGPQPQHF. The CDR3 DNA reads as TGTGCCAGCTCAACAGGGGGCCCTCAGCCCCAGCATTTT. The chain joins TRBV18 to TRBJ1-5, with 9 bases that match TRBD1. The CDR3 runs to 13 residues. Germline CDR1 is KGHSH and CDR2 is LQKENI. Trimming cost V 5 bases and J 6 bases; bases outside gene matches: 2.

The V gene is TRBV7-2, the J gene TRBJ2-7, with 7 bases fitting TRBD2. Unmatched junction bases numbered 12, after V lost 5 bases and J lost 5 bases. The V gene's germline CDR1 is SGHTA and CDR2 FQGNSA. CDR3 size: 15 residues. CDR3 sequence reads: CASSPLLGGSDEQYF. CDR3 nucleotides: TGTGCCAGCAGCCCTCTCTTGGGGGGGTCTGACGAGCAGTACTTC.

This CDR3 is CASSPHASGGTDTQYF. CDR3 bases: TGTGCCAGCAGCCCACACGCGAGTGGAGGAACAGATACGCAGTATTTT. V is TRBV9 and J is TRBJ2-3; the D gene is possibly TRBD2 (5 bases). The CDR3 is 16 residues long. V lost 4 bases to trimming and J lost 3 bases, with 18 bases between them. Germline V gene sequence: CDR1 SGDLS, CDR2 YYNGEE.

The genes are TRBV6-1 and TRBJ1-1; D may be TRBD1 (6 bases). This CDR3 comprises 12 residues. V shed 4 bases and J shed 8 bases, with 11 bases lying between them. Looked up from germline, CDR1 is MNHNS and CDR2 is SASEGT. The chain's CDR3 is CASSVQGVEAFF. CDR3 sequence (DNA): TGTGCCAGCAGTGTACAGGGAGTAGAAGCTTTCTTT.